A selection of T cell receptor beta chains follows, all from one sample in a study of blood T cell repertoires in COVID-19. The method was immunoSEQ multiplex PCR; TCRdb's version includes in-frame clones alone and lacks a portion of them. The sample contains about 160,000 clones, roughly 80% of which appear only once. The sequenced sample was PBMCs or T cells enriched from blood (not recorded which). The receptors derive from a woman aged 40 to 50 with acute COVID-19. Both conserved end residues are part of each CDR3. A D gene is named only where the DNA matches it firmly.

j_call v_call d_call cdr3_aa
TRBJ1-2 TRBV2 TRBD1 CASRGTGLYNYGYTF
TRBJ2-2 TRBV6-5 - CASQPGVDTGELFF
TRBJ1-2 TRBV4-2 TRBD1 CASRGTGPGGDGYTF
TRBJ2-7 TRBV2 - CASSESLYEQYF
TRBJ1-3 TRBV18 TRBD1 CASSQGQGSSGNTIYF
TRBJ2-1 TRBV5-6 - CASSLEARYEQFF
TRBJ2-1 TRBV7-2 - CASRLVGSWNNEQFF
TRBJ1-1 TRBV7-2 - CASSLALGRTEAFF
TRBJ1-4 TRBV3-1/TRBV3-2 - CASSQWQGSEKLFF
TRBJ1-3 TRBV7-2 TRBD1 CASSSRTGEGGNTIYF
TRBJ2-5 TRBV2 - CASSNGLGGGETQYF
TRBJ1-2 TRBV10-3 TRBD1 CAISEFTGGAGYGYTF
TRBJ2-7 TRBV10-1 TRBD2 CASSGGTSGSYEQYF
TRBJ1-2 TRBV2 - CASSETGIRGEGYGYTF
TRBJ1-2 TRBV18 TRBD1 CASSPRTGGDYGYTF
TRBJ1-2 TRBV6-4 TRBD1 CASSDSTGGNGYTF
TRBJ2-1 TRBV19 - CASSAGYLDYNEQFF
TRBJ2-7 TRBV7-8 TRBD2 CASSFRLAGIYEQYF
TRBJ1-3 TRBV30 - CAWRGQLISGNTIYF
TRBJ1-2 TRBV5-1 TRBD1 CASSLGGTVYGYTF
TRBJ1-1 TRBV4-2 - CASSQQRSGNTEAFF
TRBJ1-1 TRBV6-5 - CASSPAGLNTEAFF
TRBJ1-2 TRBV7-9 - CASSLDAGNYGYTF
TRBJ2-1 TRBV4-1 TRBD2 CASSQDMPGTSGIEDPYNEQFF
TRBJ2-3 TRBV11-1 TRBD1 CASSPRGTTSTDTQYF
TRBJ2-1 TRBV29-1 TRBD2 CSVASSWTSGAYNEQFF
TRBJ1-1 TRBV6-5 TRBD1 CASSPWDRANTEAFF
TRBJ2-2 TRBV11-3 TRBD2 CASSPPGGSPGELFF
TRBJ2-6 TRBV29-1 TRBD2 CSAGGGNPSSGANVLTF
TRBJ1-1 TRBV21-1 - CASVYRDRRRNTEAFF
TRBJ2-1 TRBV24-1 TRBD1 CATSDPGTGLYNEQFF
TRBJ1-2 TRBV20-1 TRBD1 CSAPRTGGYTF
TRBJ1-1 TRBV5-4 TRBD1 CASSRTGMNTEAFF